Reported below is one T cell receptor (beta chain). Its antigen is undetermined. The entry originates in a study of T cell responses to AZD1222 COVID-19 vaccine. Whole-study findings and limits: Unmutated regions of variants are reportedly targeted by nearly half of spike-specific TCRs.

Repertoires were generated with immunoSEQ multiplex PCR, while TCRdb's copy carries only in-frame clones and drops some. The data hold 150,000 to 200,000 clones, with approximately 90% observed a single time. V dropped 3 bases and J dropped 4 bases, with 16 bases sitting between them. Looked up from germline, CDR1 is SSHAT and CDR2 is FNYEAQ (reference sequence). The CDR3 totals 15 residues. The clonotype originates from an adult in good health. The gene calls are TRBV7-7 and TRBJ2-7; a weak D match, TRBD2 (6 bases). This sample comprised peripheral blood, obtained on day 0 of AZD1222 vaccination. In DNA, the CDR3 is TGTGCCAGCAGCTTGCAGAGCGGGTCCGCATACGAGCAGTACTTC. Translation gives CASSLQSGSAYEQYF.